This T cell receptor (beta chain) appears in the sequencing data of a study of T cell clonotyping in hematopoietic cell transplantation. The length of the CDR3 is 14 residues. Trimming removed 0 bases from V and 1 base from J, with 4 bases in between. The germline gives CDR1 SGHVS, CDR2 FQNEAQ. Profiled with immunoSEQ multiplex PCR; TCRdb holds only in-frame clones, not every one. The sample contains some 29,000 clones, around 82% of which appear only once. As for time point: recipient sample about 28 days before transplant, after cytoreduction. This rearrangement joins TRBV7-8 to TRBJ1-5; D is ambiguous. The sequences come from peripheral blood mononuclear cells, collected before stem cell transplant. This clonotype originated in a man in his forties or fifties with acute myeloid leukemia. Some clones in this sample may be carry-over from other donors' samples. The DNA of the CDR3 is TGTGCCAGCAGCTTAGCGTCGAGCAATCAGCCCCAGCATTTT. It yields the protein CASSLASSNQPQHF.